This T cell receptor beta chain was identified during a study of blood T cell repertoires in COVID-19. Study information: From T cells, B-cell-depleted T cells, or PBMCs came the material, which was cDNA or gDNA.

This clone was detected only a few times. Per the original data handling: It was from reference gene primer amplification that nucleated cell counts were estimated. Sequenced by immunoSEQ multiplex PCR; TCRdb stores in-frame clones only, minus some. From that table come the V and J calls and clone size; the DNA was used to work out D and trimming. The data show approximately 220,000 clones, with approximately 80% seen just once and approximately 1.3% held by the top ten. V shed 3 bases and J shed 2 bases, with 14 bases lying between them. Germline assignment: CDR1 MNHEY and CDR2 SMNVEV (reference sequence). The CDR3 consists of 17 residues.

Sequencing input: PBMCs or T cells enriched from blood (not recorded which). The chain links TRBV27 to TRBJ2-6; tentative D call: TRBD1 (6 bases). The sequence derives from a woman aged 35 to 49 with acute COVID-19. CDR3 protein: CASSFRGNRAGANVLTF. CDR3 coding DNA: TGTGCCAGCAGTTTCCGGGGAAACAGGGCTGGGGCCAACGTCCTGACTTTC.